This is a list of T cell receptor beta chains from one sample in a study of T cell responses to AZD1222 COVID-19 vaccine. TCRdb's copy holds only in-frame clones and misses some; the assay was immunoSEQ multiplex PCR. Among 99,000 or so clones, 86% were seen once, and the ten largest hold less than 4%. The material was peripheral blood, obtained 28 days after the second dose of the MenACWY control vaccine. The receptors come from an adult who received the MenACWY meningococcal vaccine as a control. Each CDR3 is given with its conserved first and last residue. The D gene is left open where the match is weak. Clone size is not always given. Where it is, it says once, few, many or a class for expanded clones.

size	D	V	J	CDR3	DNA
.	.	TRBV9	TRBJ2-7	CASSRLDTTYEQYF	TGTGCCAGCAGCCGTCTGGACACTACCTACGAGCAGTACTTC
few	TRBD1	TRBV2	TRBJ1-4	CASSRDRVQDEKLFF	TGTGCCAGCAGTAGGGACAGGGTACAGGATGAAAAACTGTTTTTT
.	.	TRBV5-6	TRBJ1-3	CASSPATSGNTIYF	TGTGCCAGCAGCCCGGCCACCTCTGGAAACACCATATATTTT
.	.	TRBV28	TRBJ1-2	CASTGGDGYTF	TGTGCCAGCACCGGGGGCGACGGCTACACCTTC
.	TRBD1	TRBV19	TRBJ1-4	CASRDRSAANEKLFF	TGTGCCAGTAGGGACAGGAGCGCGGCCAATGAAAAACTGTTTTTT
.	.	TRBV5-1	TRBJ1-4	CASSYGLGEKLFF	TGCGCCAGCAGCTACGGTTTGGGTGAAAAACTGTTTTTT
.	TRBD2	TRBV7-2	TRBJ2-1	CASSFAGTRAYNEQFF	TGTGCCAGCAGCTTCGCCGGGACTAGAGCCTACAATGAGCAGTTCTTC
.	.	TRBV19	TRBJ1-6	CASSGTRPGATLHF	TGTGCCAGTAGTGGGACGCGTCCGGGGGCTACCCTCCACTTT
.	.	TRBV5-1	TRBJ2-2	CASSPRDTGELFF	TGCGCCAGCAGCCCGAGGGACACCGGGGAGCTGTTTTTT
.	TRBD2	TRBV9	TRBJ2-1	CASSVVGAGINNEQFF	TGTGCCAGCAGCGTAGTGGGAGCGGGGATTAACAATGAGCAGTTCTTC
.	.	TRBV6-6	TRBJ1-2	CASSYGQDGYTF	TGTGCCAGCAGTTATGGGCAGGATGGCTACACCTTC
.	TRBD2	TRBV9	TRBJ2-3	CASSPRDYPTDTQYF	TGTGCCAGCAGCCCCCGGGACTATCCCACAGATACGCAGTATTTT
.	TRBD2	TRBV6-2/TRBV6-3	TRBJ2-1	CASSLYTSGGARGNEQFF	TGTGCCAGCAGTCTTTATACTAGCGGGGGGGCCAGGGGCAATGAGCAGTTCTTC
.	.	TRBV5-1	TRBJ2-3	CASSFGLADTQYF	TGCGCCAGCAGCTTCGGCCTGGCAGATACGCAGTATTTT
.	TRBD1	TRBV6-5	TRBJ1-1	CASRRDRLNTEAFF	TGTGCCAGTCGCCGGGACAGATTGAACACTGAAGCTTTCTTT
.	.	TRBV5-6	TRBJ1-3	CASSLAGGFSGNTIYF	TGTGCCAGCAGCTTGGCCGGGGGCTTCTCTGGAAACACCATATATTTT
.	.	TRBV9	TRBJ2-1	CASSPWDRYNEQFF	TGTGCCAGCAGCCCTTGGGACCGCTACAATGAGCAGTTCTTC
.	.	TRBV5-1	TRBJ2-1	CASSLQGGYSGEQFF	TGCGCCAGCAGCTTGCAGGGAGGTTATTCAGGGGAGCAGTTCTTC
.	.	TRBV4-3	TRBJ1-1	CASSQGPLGRTEAFF	TGCGCCAGCAGCCAAGGACCCCTTGGGAGAACTGAAGCTTTCTTT
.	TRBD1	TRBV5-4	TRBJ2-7	CASSSGTGGSYEQYF	TGTGCCAGCAGCTCTGGGACAGGGGGCAGCTACGAGCAGTACTTC
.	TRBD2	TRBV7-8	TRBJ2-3	CASSFSGGAGADTQYF	TGTGCCAGCAGCTTTAGCGGGGGGGCCGGGGCAGATACGCAGTATTTT
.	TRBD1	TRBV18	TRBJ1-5	CASSQGGASNQPQHF	TGTGCCAGCTCTCAGGGGGGCGCGAGCAATCAGCCCCAGCATTTT
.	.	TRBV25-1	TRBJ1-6	CASKQGASYNSPLHF	TGTGCCAGCAAGCAAGGAGCCAGCTATAATTCACCCCTCCACTTT
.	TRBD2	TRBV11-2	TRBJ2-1	CASSFRTSGGAWNEQFF	TGTGCCAGCAGCTTCAGGACTAGCGGGGGGGCTTGGAATGAGCAGTTCTTC
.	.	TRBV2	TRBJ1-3	CASSQTFASGNTIYF	TGTGCCAGCAGCCAGACGTTCGCCTCTGGAAACACCATATATTTT
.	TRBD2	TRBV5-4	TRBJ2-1	CASTPNSGTSENNEQFF	TGTGCCAGCACTCCTAATTCCGGGACTAGCGAGAACAATGAGCAGTTCTTC
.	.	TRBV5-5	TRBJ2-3	CASSLVRDSDTQYF	TGTGCCAGCAGCTTGGTGCGGGACTCAGATACGCAGTATTTT